Below, 32 T cell receptor beta chains from the same sample are listed, as sequenced in a study of graft-versus-host responses after intestinal transplantation. Clones were sequenced by immunoSEQ multiplex PCR, and TCRdb holds only the in-frame ones, with some missing. Among 30,000 to 45,000 clones listed, roughly 80% were seen once. Here the sequenced sample was PBMCs, taken 1070 days after transplant. These receptors were collected from a human patient who received an intestinal transplant, so some T cells may come from the graft donor.

V and J are TRBV6-5 and TRBJ1-2; D unclear. V dropped 2 bases and J dropped 4 bases, with 11 bases sitting between them. The CDR3 sequence is 14 residues long. Looked up from germline, CDR1 is MNHEY and CDR2 is SVGAGI. The CDR3 loop reads CASSYAEVGYGYTF. For the CDR3, the DNA is TGTGCCAGCAGTTACGCCGAGGTGGGCTATGGCTACACCTTC.

The chain uses TRBV6-5 and TRBJ1-1; D might be TRBD1 (6 bases). Looked up from germline, CDR1 is MNHEY and CDR2 is SVGAGI. With 6 bases removed from V and 4 bases from J, the gap between germline ends came to 18 bases. The CDR3 totals 15 residues. In DNA, the CDR3 is TGTGCCAGCAGGAAGGAGGGGGGGTTTGGCACTGAAGCTTTCTTT. Translated, it gives CASRKEGGFGTEAFF.

The chain uses TRBV5-8 and TRBJ2-7; the D gene could be TRBD1 or TRBD2 (5 bases each). This CDR3 is 15 amino acids long. Trimming removed 0 bases from V and 0 bases from J, with 10 bases in between. Germline-derived CDR1 and CDR2 are SGHTS and YDEGEE. CDR3 protein: CASSLEGRTSYEQYF. The CDR3 coding sequence is TGTGCCAGCAGCTTGGAGGGACGCACCTCCTACGAGCAGTACTTC.

The chain is built from TRBV11-3 and TRBJ2-3, with 11 bases matching TRBD2. Germline V gene data show CDR1 as SGHNT and CDR2 as YENEEA. The CDR3 runs 16 residues. The junction had 6 bases not matched to a gene; V was cut back by 5 bases and J by 2 bases. CDR3 region: CASSPSSGRTTDTQYF. In DNA form, the CDR3 reads TGTGCCAGCAGCCCCTCTAGCGGGAGGACCACAGATACGCAGTATTTT.

The CDR3 DNA is TGTGCCAGCAGCGCCGGACAGTCGCCCCAGCATTTT. This codes for CASSAGQSPQHF. V is TRBV2 and J is TRBJ1-5, with D tentatively TRBD1 (6 bases). The V and J ends lost 6 bases and 9 bases respectively, with 12 bases between them. Germline V gives CDR1 SNHLY, CDR2 FYNNEI. The CDR3 covers 12 residues.

To note about this clone: A junction boundary mismatches the germline segment, possibly from a read error. The rearrangement uses TRBV5-1 and TRBJ2-7, with 16 bases that match TRBD2. The V gene's germline CDR1 is SGHRS and CDR2 YFSETQ. The CDR3 extends over 15 amino acids. CDR3 loop: CASSWAGTSGGARDF. In DNA, the CDR3 is TGCGCCAGCAGCTGGGCCGGGACTAGCGGGGGGGCCCGGGACTTC.

V is TRBV6-1 and J is TRBJ2-7; D remains ambiguous. Trimming shortened V by 4 bases and J by 0 bases, and 10 bases separated the two germline ends. The length of the CDR3 is 14 residues. CDR1 MNHNS and CDR2 SASEGT come from the germline V gene. This CDR3 reads CASSGNGFSYEQYF. The DNA for the CDR3 is TGTGCCAGCAGTGGAAACGGATTCTCCTACGAGCAGTACTTC.

V usage is TRBV4-1 and J usage is TRBJ2-1; D is perhaps TRBD2 (5 bases). Looked up from germline, CDR1 is MGHRA and CDR2 is YSYEKL. The CDR3 totals 14 residues. V lost 4 bases, J lost 6 bases, and 13 bases lay in between. This chain's CDR3 is CASSRTLVINEQFF. The CDR3 bases are TGCGCCAGCAGCCGAACACTAGTTATCAATGAGCAGTTCTTC.

Details on this clone: Other nucleotide sequences from this sample produce the same CDR3. The rearrangement links TRBV19 to TRBJ2-3, with 7 bases fitting TRBD2. The germline CDR1 and CDR2 sequences are LNHDA and SQIVND (reference sequence). Trimming at V came to 3 bases and at J to 3 bases, leaving 0 bases not matched to a gene. There are 13 residues in the CDR3. The CDR3 sequence is CASSIGGTDTQYF. CDR3 nucleotide sequence: TGTGCCAGTAGTATCGGGGGGACAGATACGCAGTATTTT.

The rearrangement links TRBV6-1 to TRBJ2-7; D is perhaps TRBD2 (7 bases). The CDR3 is 15 amino acids. Germline assignment: CDR1 MNHNS and CDR2 SASEGT. Deletions cut 6 bases from V and 6 bases from J, with 21 bases between. The CDR3: CASSNTVGGGREQYF. In nucleotides, the CDR3 is TGTGCCAGCAGCAACACCGTAGGGGGAGGGCGCGAGCAGTACTTC.

The V call is TRBV5-5, the J call TRBJ2-5; the match to TRBD2 covers 16 bases. The assigned J gene may be wrong: the sequence end matches TRBJ2-7 better. The germline gives CDR1 SGHKS, CDR2 YYEKEE (reference sequence). The CDR3 contains 16 residues. The CDR3 region is CASSPGLAGGYYEQYF. CDR3 in DNA: TGTGCCAGCAGCCCGGGACTAGCGGGAGGGTACTACGAGCAGTACTTC.

The rearrangement uses TRBV6-5 and TRBJ1-2; D is ambiguous. Trimming took 5 bases from V and 3 from J, leaving 16 bases between them. Germline CDR1 MNHEY, CDR2 SVGAGI. This CDR3 contains 15 residues. The CDR3 DNA sequence: TGTGCCAGCAGTAGAGGACGAGGAATCCACTATGGCTACACCTTC. It translates to CASSRGRGIHYGYTF.

This sequence joins TRBV5-6 and TRBJ1-3; maybe TRBD1 (6 bases). CDR3 length equals 16 residues. V lost 0 bases to trimming and J lost 3 bases, with 13 bases between them. CDR1 SGHDT and CDR2 YYEEEE come from the germline V gene. The CDR3 protein is CASSLDLGAGGNTIYF. The CDR3 region has the DNA TGTGCCAGCAGCTTGGATCTGGGGGCGGGTGGAAACACCATATATTTT.

The genes are TRBV27 and TRBJ1-1; 8 positions agree with TRBD1. The trim removed 2 bases at V and 7 bases at J, leaving 6 bases unmatched. This CDR3 has 14 amino acids. The germline V gene encodes CDR1 MNHEY and CDR2 SMNVEV (reference sequence). The chain's CDR3 is CASSLNRGSDEAFF. CDR3 coding DNA: TGTGCCAGCAGTTTAAACAGGGGGTCAGATGAAGCTTTCTTT.

This chain connects TRBV6-4 to TRBJ2-5, with a tentative D call TRBD1 (6 bases). In germline, CDR1 is MRHNA, CDR2 SNTAGT. The CDR3 contains 12 residues. Trimming removed 7 bases at V and 2 bases at J, with 8 bases between. CDR3: CASTGQQETQYF. CDR3 nucleotide sequence: TGTGCCAGCACCGGACAGCAAGAGACCCAGTACTTC.

The chain carries TRBV5-1 and TRBJ2-7, with D possibly TRBD2 on 6 matching bases. Germline V gene lookup returns CDR1 SGHRS and CDR2 YFSETQ. The V end lost 0 bases, the J end lost 7 bases, and 17 bases lay between the germline ends. This CDR3 has 15 amino acids. In nucleotides, the CDR3 is TGCGCCAGCAGCTTGGGTCGCGGGGTTACGGAGGAGCAGTACTTC. Protein: CASSLGRGVTEEQYF.

DNA for the CDR3: TGTGCCAGCAGCTCGGGTCTAGGGCAGGGGTACACTGAAGCTTTCTTT. Translated: CASSSGLGQGYTEAFF. V and J are TRBV5-5 and TRBJ1-1; D might be TRBD1 (6 bases). V was cut by 3 bases and J by 3 bases, with 18 bases left in between. Germline CDR1 is SGHKS and CDR2 is YYEKEE (reference sequence). The CDR3 is 16 residues long.

The V and J genes are TRBV5-1 and TRBJ2-1; D is ambiguous. The length of the CDR3 is 11 residues. CDR1 and CDR2 (germline): SGHRS, YFSETQ. The V and J ends lost 7 bases and 10 bases respectively, with 12 bases between them. The CDR3, as DNA: TGCGCCAGCGGCGAGAATGTCGAGCAGTTCTTC. It encodes CASGENVEQFF.

In this sample, this clone turned up once. The chain carries TRBV4-1 and TRBJ1-2, with D uncertain. CDR1 MGHRA and CDR2 YSYEKL come from the germline V gene. The CDR3 sequence is 13 residues long. V dropped 0 bases and J dropped 3 bases, with 5 bases sitting between them. CDR3 nucleotide sequence: TGCGCCAGCAGCCAAGAGAGGCACTATGGCTACACCTTC. Amino acids: CASSQERHYGYTF.

This clone was counted only a few times. V and J are TRBV10-3 and TRBJ2-1; D gene uncertain. CDR3 length equals 15 residues. Germline V gene data show CDR1 as ENHRY and CDR2 as SYGVKD. The V end lost 4 bases, the J end lost 2 bases, and 12 bases lay between the germline ends. CDR3 nucleotides: TGTGCCATCAGTGCCGGAACACTTCCCTACAATGAGCAGTTCTTC. This codes for CAISAGTLPYNEQFF.

This chain joins TRBV6-1 and TRBJ2-7; D might be TRBD1 (6 bases). V was shortened by 4 bases and J by 6 bases, with 16 bases between the two germline ends. Germline CDR1 MNHNS, CDR2 SASEGT. The CDR3 loop spans 14 amino acids. CDR3 sequence (DNA): TGTGCCAGCAGTGTAGGACAGAAGAGCTCCGAGCAGTACTTC. As protein: CASSVGQKSSEQYF.

The chain combines TRBV27 with TRBJ2-1; weak D call: TRBD1 (5 bases). Trimming removed 2 bases from V and 4 bases from J, with 9 bases in between. Per the germline V gene, CDR1 is MNHEY and CDR2 is SMNVEV (reference sequence). This CDR3 region has 14 residues. CDR3 sequence (DNA): TGTGCCAGCAGTTTAGATTCAGGGTACAATGAGCAGTTCTTC. Residues: CASSLDSGYNEQFF.

V is TRBV11-2 and J is TRBJ2-3; TRBD2 might be the D (5 bases). Per germline, CDR1 SGHAT and CDR2 FQNNGV. The CDR3 length is 15 residues. V dropped 1 base and J dropped 2 bases, with 10 bases sitting between them. The CDR3 reads CASSLGGGPTDTQYF. CDR3 DNA: TGTGCCAGCAGCTTAGGCGGCGGGCCCACAGATACGCAGTATTTT.

V gene TRBV5-4 combines with J gene TRBJ2-3; 7 bases fit TRBD1. Per germline, CDR1 SGHNT and CDR2 YYREEE (reference sequence). Losses at the gene ends were 3 bases for V and 4 bases for J; bases not matched to a gene: 23. This CDR3 is 20 amino acids long. Here the CDR3 reads CASSSTFLLTGRGESDTQYF. For the CDR3, the DNA is TGTGCCAGCAGCTCGACCTTTTTATTGACAGGGCGAGGGGAGTCAGATACGCAGTATTTT. The variable domain in full, completed from reference TRBV5-4 and TRBJ2-3, reads ETGVTQSPTHLIKTRGQQVTLRCSSQSGHNTVSWYQQALGQGPQFIFQYYREEENGRGNFPPRFSGLQFPNYSSELNVNALELDDSALYLCASSSTFLLTGRGESDTQYFGPGTRLTVL.

The chain employs TRBV27 and TRBJ2-5; D remains unclear. CDR1 MNHEY and CDR2 SMNVEV come from the germline V gene (reference sequence). Deletions cut 4 bases from V and 7 bases from J, with 13 bases between. The CDR3 consists of 13 residues. CDR3 protein: CASSSSPGRTQYF. CDR3 in DNA: TGTGCCAGCAGTTCTTCCCCAGGTCGGACCCAGTACTTC.

The V call is TRBV29-1, the J call TRBJ1-1; no firm D call. The CDR3 spans 14 residues. Deletions cut 3 bases from V and 1 base from J, with 12 bases between. CDR1 and CDR2 from the germline V gene are SQVTM and ANQGSEA. DNA for the CDR3: TGCAGCGTTGATGAGGGCTTTGCGAACACTGAAGCTTTCTTT. Translation: CSVDEGFANTEAFF.

The rearrangement uses TRBV28 and TRBJ1-2, with D tentatively TRBD1 (6 bases). The V gene lost 3 bases and the J gene lost 2 bases, with 16 bases spanning the gap. The CDR3 has 16 amino acids. CDR1 MDHEN and CDR2 SYDVKM come from the germline V gene. In DNA, the CDR3 is TGTGCCAGCAGTTTCTCCGGGGGCGCATGGAACTATGGCTACACCTTC. This gives the protein CASSFSGGAWNYGYTF.

Only one count was recorded for this clone. The chain couples TRBV30 to TRBJ1-3; tentatively, D is TRBD1 (6 bases). The CDR3 is made up of 15 amino acids. Germline assignment: CDR1 GTSNPN and CDR2 SVGIG (reference sequence). V was clipped by 2 bases and J by 4 bases, with 15 bases between them. The CDR3 bases are TGTGCCTGGAGTTTAGGAGCACAGGGAGGAAACACCATATATTTT. Translated, it gives CAWSLGAQGGNTIYF.

This rearrangement joins TRBV5-6 to TRBJ1-2, with D possibly being TRBD1 (5 bases). The germline gives CDR1 SGHDT, CDR2 YYEEEE. The CDR3 has 11 amino acids. Trimming took off 4 bases at V and 12 bases at J, with 13 bases between the two ends. The CDR3 loop is CASSAVKGHTF. CDR3 nucleotides: TGTGCCAGCAGCGCCGTGAAGGGACACACCTTC. The full variable domain, completed using reference TRBV5-6 and TRBJ1-2, is DAGVTQSPTHLIKTRGQQVTLRCSPKSGHDTVSWYQQALGQGPQFIFQYYEEEERQRGNFPDRFSGHQFPNYSSELNVNALLLGDSALYLCASSAVKGHTFGSGTRLTVV.

V and J are TRBV18 and TRBJ2-1, with a possible D match to TRBD1 (5 bases). V lost 3 bases to trimming and J lost 7 bases, with 7 bases between them. The CDR3 extends over 12 amino acids. Germline CDR1 reads KGHSH; CDR2 reads LQKENI. In DNA, the CDR3 is TGTGCCAGCTCACCCAGGGTGAATGAGCAGTTCTTC. Residues: CASSPRVNEQFF. Combining the CDR3 with reference TRBV18 and TRBJ2-1 gives the whole variable domain NAGVMQNPRHLVRRRGQEARLRCSPMKGHSHVYWYRQLPEEGLKFMVYLQKENIIDESGMPKERFSAEFPKEGPSILRIQQVVRGDSAAYFCASSPRVNEQFFGPGTRLTVL.

The J gene is TRBJ1-4, the V gene TRBV30, with TRBD1 as a possible D gene (6 bases). The CDR3 contains 15 residues. Trimming shortened V by 0 bases and J by 8 bases, and 16 bases separated the two germline ends. The germline V gene encodes CDR1 GTSNPN and CDR2 SVGIG (reference sequence). The CDR3 DNA reads TGTGCCTGGAGTGTAAACGGGGGCGCGACCGAAAAACTGTTTTTT. This codes for CAWSVNGGATEKLFF. The whole variable domain, filled in from reference TRBV30 and TRBJ1-4, reads SQTIHQWPATLVQPVGSPLSLECTVEGTSNPNLYWYRQAAGRGLQLLFYSVGIGQISSEVPQNLSASRPQDRQFILSSKKLLLSDSGFYLCAWSVNGGATEKLFFGSGTQLSVL.

The CDR3 protein is CASSFDHYGYTF. The CDR3 DNA reads TGTGCCAGCAGCTTTGACCACTATGGCTACACCTTC. The chain recombines TRBV7-8 with TRBJ1-2; no clear D gene. V shed 3 bases and J shed 3 bases, with 5 bases lying between them. Germline CDR1 is SGHVS and CDR2 is FQNEAQ. CDR3 length: 12 amino acids.